The 13 T cell receptor beta chains below were found in one sample sequenced in a study of OX40 agonist ivuxolimab in advanced cancers. Measured with immunoSEQ multiplex PCR; TCRdb has only the in-frame clones, and not every one. The repertoire holds fewer than 90,000 clones, 92% seen once, with approximately 3% in the top ten. This sample comprised CD4+ or CD8+ T cells sorted from blood, obtained in a trial of the OX40 agonist ivuxolimab. These receptors were taken from an adult with an advanced solid tumor such as melanoma, head and neck, liver or kidney cancer.

By share, this clone counts as medium-sized. The chain couples TRBV5-5 to TRBJ2-7, with no clear D. This CDR3 is 13 amino acids long. In germline, CDR1 is SGHKS, CDR2 YYEKEE (reference sequence). The V end lost 1 base, the J end lost 3 bases, and 8 bases lay between the germline ends. The DNA of the CDR3 is TGTGCCAGCAGCTTGCCCCTGAACTACGAGCAGTACTTC. Translation: CASSLPLNYEQYF.

The CDR3 region is CASNLQGVDYGYTF. Here the CDR3 DNA reads TGTGCCAGCAACCTCCAGGGCGTGGACTATGGCTACACCTTC. The chain joins TRBV2 to TRBJ1-2; tentative D call: TRBD1 (5 bases). Trimming took off 7 bases at V and 3 bases at J, with 15 bases between the two ends. CDR1 is SNHLY and CDR2 is FYNNEI in the germline V gene. The CDR3 runs 14 residues.

The chain combines TRBV18 with TRBJ1-3; D is perhaps TRBD1 (5 bases). CDR1 KGHSH and CDR2 LQKENI come from the germline V gene. The CDR3 length is 20 residues. V was shortened by 5 bases and J by 0 bases, with 26 bases between the two germline ends. The CDR3 region has the DNA TGTGCCAGCTCATCTCGGTGGGGGGGTCCTACCTCTCTCTCTGGAAACACCATATATTTT. This encodes CASSSRWGGPTSLSGNTIYF. The variable domain in full, completed from reference TRBV18 and TRBJ1-3, reads NAGVMQNPRHLVRRRGQEARLRCSPMKGHSHVYWYRQLPEEGLKFMVYLQKENIIDESGMPKERFSAEFPKEGPSILRIQQVVRGDSAAYFCASSSRWGGPTSLSGNTIYFGEGSWLTVV.

The rearrangement joins TRBV6-1 to TRBJ1-6; 9 bases map to TRBD1. Looked up from germline, CDR1 is MNHNS and CDR2 is SASEGT. Trimming at V came to 5 bases and at J to 9 bases, leaving 5 bases not matched to a gene. This CDR3 has 14 amino acids. CDR3 amino acids: CASSPGQGGSPLHF. For the CDR3, the DNA is TGTGCCAGCAGTCCGGGACAGGGTGGTTCACCCCTCCACTTT.

V and J are TRBV5-1 and TRBJ2-5, with D hard to call. Germline V gene lookup returns CDR1 SGHRS and CDR2 YFSETQ. The CDR3 consists of 12 residues. V was clipped by 2 bases and J by 0 bases, with 2 bases between them. The CDR3 nucleotides read TGCGCCAGCAGCTTCGACCAAGAGACCCAGTACTTC. Residues: CASSFDQETQYF.

The gene calls are TRBV4-1 and TRBJ2-5; 7 nucleotides agree with TRBD2. After removal of 0 bases from V and 7 bases from J, the junction contained 5 bases not matched to a gene. Germline V lookup: CDR1 MGHRA, CDR2 YSYEKL. This CDR3 is 14 amino acids long. The CDR3 coding sequence is TGCGCCAGCAGCCAAGATGGGGGGGTAAGGACCCAGTACTTC. Its translation: CASSQDGGVRTQYF.

The CDR3 DNA reads TGTGCAAGTCGCCCCATCAACTCCTACAATGAGCAGTTCTTC. This codes for CASRPINSYNEQFF. V is TRBV12-2 and J is TRBJ2-1; the D call TRBD1 from the table was never checked on the DNA. TRBV12-2 is described as a pseudogene. The CDR3 runs 14 residues.

This rearrangement joins TRBV19 to TRBJ2-3; D ambiguous. The V end lost 7 bases, the J end lost 1 base, and 18 bases lay between the germline ends. This CDR3 region has 16 residues. CDR1 LNHDA and CDR2 SQIVND come from the germline V gene (reference sequence). DNA for the CDR3: TGTGCCAGTATCCAAAATGGCCTCCTCGGCACAGATACGCAGTATTTT. This encodes CASIQNGLLGTDTQYF. Filled out from reference TRBV19 and TRBJ2-3, the complete variable domain reads DGGITQSPKYLFRKEGQNVTLSCEQNLNHDAMYWYRQDPGQGLRLIYYSQIVNDFQKGDIAEGYSVSREKKESFPLTVTSAQKNPTAFYLCASIQNGLLGTDTQYFGPGTRLTVL.

This clone has just one count. V and J are TRBV11-2 and TRBJ2-7; 8 bases line up with TRBD1. V dropped 5 bases and J dropped 2; count of bases not matched to a gene: 11. This CDR3 has 16 residues. Germline values: CDR1 SGHAT, CDR2 FQNNGV. The DNA of the CDR3 is TGTGCCAGCAGCCTTTCGACAGGGGAACCCCCCTACGAGCAGTACTTC. Its protein product is CASSLSTGEPPYEQYF. Together with reference TRBV11-2 and TRBJ2-7, the CDR3 gives the full variable domain: EAGVAQSPRYKIIEKRQSVAFWCNPISGHATLYWYQQILGQGPKLLIQFQNNGVVDDSQLPKDRFSAERLKGVDSTLKIQPAKLEDSAVYLCASSLSTGEPPYEQYFGPGTRLTVT.

V and J are TRBV25-1 and TRBJ2-3, with TRBD2 matching 11 bases. The CDR3 loop spans 16 amino acids. V dropped 2 bases and J dropped 3; count of bases not matched to a gene: 4. From germline, CDR1 is MGHDK and CDR2 SYGVNS. CDR3 in amino acids: CASSERLAGTTDTQYF. For the CDR3, the DNA is TGTGCCAGCAGTGAAAGACTAGCGGGAACGACAGATACGCAGTATTTT.

The V call is TRBV7-6, the J call TRBJ1-5; the match to TRBD1 covers 10 bases. The CDR3 is 15 amino acids. Germline CDR1 is SGHVS and CDR2 is FNYEAQ. V dropped 2 bases and J dropped 6; count of bases not matched to a gene: 4. The CDR3 DNA reads TGTGCCAGCAGCTTAAGCGGGACAGGGGTTCAGCCCCAGCATTTT. It translates to CASSLSGTGVQPQHF.

The chain recombines TRBV15 with TRBJ1-5, with unresolved D. Germline V CDR1 and CDR2: LNHNV, YYDKDF (reference sequence). The germline V and J ends were trimmed by 0 bases and 5 bases, with 5 bases remaining between them. The CDR3 sequence is 13 residues long. CDR3 residues: CATSREAYQPQHF. The CDR3 region has the DNA TGTGCCACCAGCAGAGAGGCCTATCAGCCCCAGCATTTT.

The J gene is TRBJ2-5, the V gene TRBV7-2; either TRBD1 or TRBD2 may fit D (5 bases each). V was trimmed by 3 bases and J by 3 bases, leaving 8 bases between them. The CDR3 is made up of 13 amino acids. Germline V gene sequence: CDR1 SGHTA, CDR2 FQGNSA. The CDR3 nucleotides read TGTGCCAGCAGCTTCCGGGGCAAAGAGACCCAGTACTTC. Encoded protein: CASSFRGKETQYF.